These 26 T cell receptor beta chains came from one sample sequenced in a study of blood T cell repertoires in COVID-19. TCRdb's copy holds only in-frame clones and misses some; the assay was immunoSEQ multiplex PCR. The data contain about 340,000 clones, 80% to 90% of them singletons. Sequencing was done on a sample of peripheral blood. Receptors originate from a woman in her fifties or sixties with COVID-19, enrolled during active disease.

The gene calls are TRBV10-3 and TRBJ1-1, with D possibly being TRBD1 (5 bases). Germline V lookup: CDR1 ENHRY, CDR2 SYGVKD. This CDR3 region has 11 residues. V was trimmed by 11 bases and J by 8 bases, leaving 15 bases between them. CDR3 protein: CAATTGEEAFF. DNA of the CDR3: TGTGCCGCTACAACAGGAGAGGAAGCTTTCTTT.

The CDR3 reads CASSQEGFGGELFF. CDR3 sequence (DNA): TGTGCCAGCAGCCAGGAGGGGTTTGGCGGGGAGCTGTTTTTT. The V gene is TRBV4-2, the J gene TRBJ2-2; D is possibly TRBD2 (6 bases). V was trimmed by 3 bases and J by 7 bases, leaving 12 bases between them. Germline CDR1 and CDR2: LGHNA and YNFKEQ. The CDR3 consists of 14 residues.

This chain joins TRBV25-1 and TRBJ1-2; weak D call: TRBD1 (6 bases). The CDR3 loop spans 15 amino acids. CDR1 is MGHDK, CDR2 SYGVNS, per germline. The ends were cut back, 4 bases at V and 3 bases at J, with 15 bases in the middle. The CDR3 nucleotides read TGTGCCAGCAGTGTCGCGGGGGGGCTATACTATGGCTACACCTTC. Its translation: CASSVAGGLYYGYTF.

The chain carries TRBV7-2 and TRBJ1-6; weak D call: TRBD1 (6 bases). CDR1 and CDR2 from the germline V gene are SGHTA and FQGNSA. Deletions cut 3 bases from V and 7 bases from J, with 10 bases between. The CDR3 sequence is 14 residues long. CDR3 sequence reads: CASSFETGNSPLHF. The CDR3, as DNA: TGTGCCAGCAGCTTCGAAACAGGGAATTCACCCCTCCACTTT. Together with reference TRBV7-2 and TRBJ1-6, the CDR3 gives the full variable domain: GAGVSQSPSNKVTEKGKDVELRCDPISGHTALYWYRQSLGQGLEFLIYFQGNSAPDKSGLPSDRFSAERTGGSVSTLTIQRTQQEDSAVYLCASSFETGNSPLHFGNGTRLTVT.

This clone was observed a single time. The chain combines TRBV7-9 with TRBJ1-4, with 7 bases that match TRBD1. Trimming cost V 8 bases and J 8 bases; bases outside gene matches: 8. CDR1 and CDR2 from the germline V gene are SEHNR and FQNEAQ (reference sequence). This CDR3 is built from 13 residues. The CDR3 nucleotides are TGTGCCAGCTATAACAGGGGAGAGGAAAAACTGTTTTTT. Its protein product is CASYNRGEEKLFF. Using reference TRBV7-9 and TRBJ1-4 for the parts outside the CDR3, the full variable domain is DTGVSQNPRHKITKRGQNVTFRCDPISEHNRLYWYRQTLGQGPEFLTYFQNEAQLEKSRLLSDRFSAERPKGSFSTLEIQRTEQGDSAMYLCASYNRGEEKLFFGSGTQLSVL.

This clone appeared a single time. V gene TRBV4-1 combines with J gene TRBJ1-4; TRBD1 aligns across 7 bases. The length of the CDR3 is 14 residues. Looked up from germline, CDR1 is MGHRA and CDR2 is YSYEKL. V dropped 8 bases and J dropped 4; count of bases not matched to a gene: 7. The CDR3 loop is CASSRQGLNEKLFF. In DNA, the CDR3 is TGCGCCAGCTCCAGACAGGGCCTTAATGAAAAACTGTTTTTT.

In this sample, this clone turned up a few times. This sequence joins TRBV29-1 and TRBJ2-7; maybe TRBD2 (5 bases). The germline V and J ends were trimmed by 3 bases and 5 bases, with 11 bases remaining between them. There are 12 residues in the CDR3. Germline V gives CDR1 SQVTM, CDR2 ANQGSEA. The CDR3 is CSVEVAGDEQYF. The CDR3 DNA is TGCAGCGTTGAGGTGGCGGGCGACGAGCAGTACTTC.

This chain joins TRBV11-2 and TRBJ2-7; 7 nucleotides line up with TRBD1. V lost 3 bases and J lost 4; bases outside the gene matches: 6. CDR1 SGHAT and CDR2 FQNNGV come from the germline V gene. The CDR3 runs to 14 residues. The CDR3 bases are TGTGCCAGCAGCTTCGACAGGGAAATGTACGAGCAGTACTTC. It is translated as CASSFDREMYEQYF. The variable domain in full, with the rest retrieved from reference TRBV11-2 and TRBJ2-7, is EAGVAQSPRYKIIEKRQSVAFWCNPISGHATLYWYQQILGQGPKLLIQFQNNGVVDDSQLPKDRFSAERLKGVDSTLKIQPAKLEDSAVYLCASSFDREMYEQYFGPGTRLTVT.

Worth noting for this clone: Germline is not matched at one junction end, which may reflect a read error. The chain couples TRBV30 to TRBJ2-7, with D possibly TRBD2 on 5 matching bases. CDR3 size: 10 residues. Germline V CDR1 and CDR2: GTSNPN, SVGIG (reference sequence). The CDR3 bases are TGTGCCTGGAAAGCGGCAGTCCAGCACTTC. Translated, it gives CAWKAAVQHF.

This chain joins TRBV9 and TRBJ2-5; 8 nucleotides agree with TRBD2. CDR3 length equals 15 residues. The V gene's germline CDR1 is SGDLS and CDR2 YYNGEE. Trimming cost V 1 base and J 4 bases; bases outside gene matches: 6. CDR3 bases: TGTGCCAGCAGCGTATACCGGGGGGGTTTAGAGACCCAGTACTTC. It is translated as CASSVYRGGLETQYF.

The chain recombines TRBV9 with TRBJ1-6; TRBD1 matches at 7 bases. The junction had 4 bases not matched to a gene; V was cut back by 4 bases and J by 0 bases. Germline V gene data show CDR1 as SGDLS and CDR2 as YYNGEE. The CDR3 consists of 16 residues. The CDR3 is CASSLRGSSYNSPLHF. Written as DNA, the CDR3 is TGTGCCAGCAGCCTCAGGGGGAGCTCCTATAATTCACCCCTCCACTTT.

This clone was detected a few times. The J gene is TRBJ2-7, the V gene TRBV7-8, with 7 bases lining up with TRBD2. There are 14 residues in the CDR3. The V segment lost 1 base and the J segment 2 bases; nucleotides outside the gene matches: 2. In germline, CDR1 is SGHVS, CDR2 FQNEAQ. CDR3 amino acids: CASSLVRGAYEQYF. CDR3 sequence (DNA): TGTGCCAGCAGCTTAGTTCGGGGGGCCTACGAGCAGTACTTC.

This chain connects TRBV5-4 to TRBJ2-2; 7 bases line up with TRBD1. Germline CDR1 reads SGHNT; CDR2 reads YYREEE (reference sequence). J was trimmed by 3 bases and V by 9 bases; bases with no gene match: 8. This CDR3 comprises 14 residues. CDR3 DNA sequence: TGTGCCACTCAGACAGGGCCTTACACCGGGGAGCTGTTTTTT. It is translated as CATQTGPYTGELFF.

The rearrangement links TRBV29-1 to TRBJ2-4; D is possibly TRBD2 (5 bases). The CDR3 has 15 amino acids. The V end lost 6 bases, the J end lost 0 bases, and 15 bases lay between the germline ends. Per germline, CDR1 SQVTM and CDR2 ANQGSEA. The CDR3 sequence is CSVLAPSLAKNIQYF. The CDR3, as DNA: TGCAGCGTCCTAGCCCCAAGTTTAGCCAAAAACATTCAGTACTTC. The entire variable domain, with the rest obtained from reference TRBV29-1 and TRBJ2-4, is as follows: SAVISQKPSRDICQRGTSLTIQCQVDSQVTMMFWYRQQPGQSLTLIATANQGSEATYESGFVIDKFPISRPNLTFSTLTVSNMSPEDSSIYLCSVLAPSLAKNIQYFGAGTRLSVL.

This chain links TRBV2 with TRBJ1-5; 8 bases align to TRBD1. The CDR3 has 13 residues. Unmatched junction bases numbered 5, after V lost 8 bases and J lost 5 bases. The germline gives CDR1 SNHLY, CDR2 FYNNEI. CDR3 DNA sequence: TGTGCCAGCCATCAGGGGGCGGATCAGCCCCAGCATTTT. Protein product: CASHQGADQPQHF.

The chain carries TRBV5-1 and TRBJ2-5, with D uncertain. Germline V gene sequence: CDR1 SGHRS, CDR2 YFSETQ. The CDR3 spans 14 residues. Trimming stripped 2 bases from V and 1 base from J, with 9 bases between. CDR3 DNA sequence: TGCGCCAGCAGCTTTTACGACATCCAAGAGACCCAGTACTTC. It codes for CASSFYDIQETQYF. Full variable domain (missing parts from reference TRBV5-1 and TRBJ2-5): KAGVTQTPRYLIKTRGQQVTLSCSPISGHRSVSWYQQTPGQGLQFLFEYFSETQRNKGNFPGRFSGRQFSNSRSEMNVSTLELGDSALYLCASSFYDIQETQYFGPGTRLLVL.

This clone occurred once. The chain has TRBV5-4 and TRBJ2-3, with D possibly being TRBD2 (6 bases). Germline V gene lookup returns CDR1 SGHNT and CDR2 YYREEE (reference sequence). The V end lost 3 bases, the J end lost 3 bases, and 11 bases lay between the germline ends. The CDR3 has 14 amino acids. The CDR3, as DNA: TGTGCCAGCAGCTCTCCACGGGGGACAGATACGCAGTATTTT. Its translation: CASSSPRGTDTQYF.

This chain joins TRBV7-2 and TRBJ2-1; a possible D gene is TRBD1 (5 bases). CDR1 is SGHTA and CDR2 is FQGNSA in the germline V gene. Trimming removed 5 bases at V and 6 bases at J, with 14 bases between. This CDR3 is built from 14 residues. As DNA, the CDR3 is TGTGCCAGCAGCCCAGGGCCCCGATCCAATGAGCAGTTCTTC. Protein sequence: CASSPGPRSNEQFF.

The rearrangement joins TRBV6-5 to TRBJ1-2; 9 bases align to TRBD1. This CDR3 comprises 13 residues. Germline CDR1 MNHEY, CDR2 SVGAGI. The trim removed 6 bases at V and 4 bases at J, leaving 3 bases unmatched. CDR3 loop: CASRVGQGYGYTF. CDR3 bases: TGTGCCAGCAGGGTGGGACAGGGCTATGGCTACACCTTC.

V usage is TRBV7-9 and J usage is TRBJ2-5, with D possibly matching TRBD2 (6 bases). The CDR3 contains 14 residues. CDR1 and CDR2 (germline): SEHNR, FQNEAQ (reference sequence). Trimming took off 5 bases at V and 0 bases at J, with 10 bases between the two ends. In nucleotides, the CDR3 is TGTGCCAGCAGCGAGCGGGCGTACCAAGAGACCCAGTACTTC. This codes for CASSERAYQETQYF.

This clone was counted between two and nine times. V is TRBV5-1 and J is TRBJ1-1, with 10 nucleotides matching TRBD1. The CDR3 sequence is 14 residues long. Germline V CDR1 and CDR2: SGHRS, YFSETQ. V dropped 4 bases and J dropped 5; count of bases not matched to a gene: 5. CDR3 amino acids: CASSGGTGVTEAFF. CDR3 sequence (DNA): TGCGCCAGCAGCGGAGGGACAGGGGTTACTGAAGCTTTCTTT.

This clone was counted once. The V and J genes are TRBV7-2 and TRBJ2-3; possibly TRBD2 for D (6 bases). The length of the CDR3 is 15 residues. Trimming left V 6 bases short and J 8 bases short, with 21 bases between. Germline loops: CDR1 SGHTA, CDR2 FQGNSA. CDR3 nucleotide sequence: TGTGCCAGCAGACAACCTAGCGCCCTCGCGGCTACGCAGTATTTT. Protein sequence: CASRQPSALAATQYF.

The V and J genes are TRBV28 and TRBJ2-1; D perhaps matches TRBD1 (6 bases). Trimming stripped 3 bases from V and 2 bases from J, with 11 bases between. The germline gives CDR1 MDHEN, CDR2 SYDVKM. The CDR3 loop spans 15 amino acids. CDR3 DNA: TGTGCCAGCAGTTTTAACAGGGCAGCCTACAATGAGCAGTTCTTC. This sequence encodes CASSFNRAAYNEQFF.

This clone was seen a single time. The chain is built from TRBV20-1 and TRBJ2-7; D call uncertain. Trimming pared 6 bases from V and 3 bases from J, leaving 9 bases between. Per the germline V gene, CDR1 is DFQATT and CDR2 is SNEGSKA (reference sequence). This CDR3 has 11 residues. DNA for the CDR3: TGCAGTGCCGCCCTAGGCTACGAGCAGTACTTC. Translating gives CSAALGYEQYF.

The chain couples TRBV7-8 to TRBJ1-2; a weak D match, TRBD1 (6 bases). V gave up 5 bases and J gave up 4 bases, with 11 bases separating them. Germline CDR1 SGHVS, CDR2 FQNEAQ. The CDR3 loop spans 13 amino acids. Here the CDR3 reads CASSPDRSYGYTF. The CDR3 DNA reads TGTGCCAGCAGCCCCGACAGGTCCTATGGCTACACCTTC.

This clone was counted a few times. The V and J genes are TRBV25-1 and TRBJ2-2; 10 nucleotides line up with TRBD1. The CDR3 has 15 residues. Germline V gene data show CDR1 as MGHDK and CDR2 as SYGVNS. After removal of 7 bases from V and 4 bases from J, the junction contained 6 bases not matched to a gene. The CDR3 is CASKAGTGATGELFF. CDR3 bases: TGTGCCAGCAAAGCCGGGACAGGGGCCACCGGGGAGCTGTTTTTT.